This passage covers 23 T cell receptor beta chains from one sample sequenced in a study of T cells after yellow fever vaccination. TCRdb recomputed calls from the 5' RACE reads with MiXCR, one row per CDR3 protein. The top ten clones hold about a sixth of a sample with about 510,000 distinct CDR3 sequences, 20% to 25% of them seen once. Material: PBMCs, obtained more than 20 days after the first yellow fever vaccination. These receptors all stem from a man younger than 35 who received the YFV17D yellow fever vaccine.

In this sample, this clonotype turned up a few times. The rearrangement links TRBV5-1 to TRBJ2-3, with 7 bases fitting TRBD2. Germline loops: CDR1 SGHRS, CDR2 YFSETQ. This CDR3 spans 16 amino acids. The V gene end was trimmed by 4 bases and the J gene end by 0 bases; junction bases not matched to a gene: 8. The CDR3 is CASSLPSGSSTDTQYF. The CDR3 DNA reads TGCGCCAGCAGCCTTCCTAGCGGATCTAGCACAGATACGCAGTATTTT.

The chain links TRBV7-3 to TRBJ1-1, with D unclear. V gave up 0 bases and J gave up 6 bases, with 8 bases separating them. CDR1 is SGHTA, CDR2 FQGTGA, per germline. CDR3 length: 13 residues. The CDR3 is CASSLTVDSEAFF. Written as DNA, the CDR3 is TGTGCCAGCAGCTTAACGGTGGATTCTGAAGCTTTCTTT.

This clonotype was seen a handful of times. The J gene is TRBJ2-7, the V gene TRBV27; TRBD2 might be the D (5 bases). CDR1 MNHEY and CDR2 SMNVEV come from the germline V gene (reference sequence). Trimming took 10 bases from V and 6 from J, leaving 13 bases between them. This CDR3 contains 11 residues. As DNA, the CDR3 is TGTGCCACCTGGAGGCCCGGCGAGCAGTACTTC. It specifies CATWRPGEQYF.

The chain couples TRBV11-2 to TRBJ1-5; D may be TRBD1 (5 bases). Germline V lookup: CDR1 SGHAT, CDR2 FQNNGV. Trimming pared 4 bases from V and 8 bases from J, leaving 12 bases between. The CDR3 loop spans 13 amino acids. The CDR3 spells CASSSGTGEPQHF. The CDR3 DNA reads as TGTGCCAGCAGCTCCGGGACGGGAGAGCCCCAGCATTTT.

The genes are TRBV10-3 and TRBJ2-5, with D possibly TRBD2 on 6 matching bases. Germline V gene data show CDR1 as ENHRY and CDR2 as SYGVKD. The CDR3 extends over 13 amino acids. Trimming pared 6 bases from V and 5 bases from J, leaving 13 bases between. CDR3 loop: CAIRAQGGETQYF. The CDR3 DNA reads TGTGCCATCAGAGCCCAAGGAGGGGAGACCCAGTACTTC.

Only a few counts were recorded for this clonotype. The V and J genes are TRBV5-1 and TRBJ2-7, with TRBD1 identical over 8 bases. The CDR3 length is 15 residues. The junction had 5 bases not matched to a gene; V was cut back by 1 base and J by 2 bases. Per germline, CDR1 SGHRS and CDR2 YFSETQ. The CDR3 reads CASSLTGGNTYEQYV. The CDR3 nucleotides are TGCGCCAGCAGCTTGACAGGGGGGAACACCTACGAGCAGTACGTC.

J is TRBJ2-1 and V is TRBV7-9, with D unclear. Trimming removed 1 base at V and 8 bases at J, with 9 bases between. The V gene's germline CDR1 is SEHNR and CDR2 FQNEAQ (reference sequence). The CDR3 spans 13 residues. The CDR3 sequence: CASSLERGYEQFF. The CDR3 DNA is TGTGCCAGCAGCTTAGAACGAGGATATGAGCAGTTCTTC.

V gene TRBV20-1 combines with J gene TRBJ2-5, with a possible D match to TRBD2 (8 bases). The CDR3 contains 16 residues. V was trimmed by 5 bases and J by 5 bases, leaving 24 bases between them. CDR1 DFQATT and CDR2 SNEGSKA come from the germline V gene (reference sequence). CDR3 residues: CSAPPWDSRGGETQYF. CDR3 nucleotides: TGCAGTGCTCCACCTTGGGACAGCCGGGGGGGGGAGACCCAGTACTTC.

The rearrangement links TRBV6-2 or TRBV6-3 to TRBJ2-1; D unclear. Trimming cost V 0 bases and J 9 bases, with 12 bases left between them. Germline V gene data show CDR1 as MNHEY and CDR2 as SVGEGT. The CDR3 length is 14 residues. In DNA, the CDR3 is TGTGCCAGCAGTTACTCGATAGGTGGCCCTGAGCAGTTCTTC. As protein: CASSYSIGGPEQFF.

This clonotype was seen only a few times. The rearrangement uses TRBV5-1 and TRBJ1-4; 7 bases map to TRBD1. The length of the CDR3 is 13 residues. The germline V gene encodes CDR1 SGHRS and CDR2 YFSETQ. The V and J ends lost 7 bases and 5 bases, in that order; junction bases with no gene match: 5. The DNA of the CDR3 is TGCGCCAGCGCCCAGGGGGTGAATGAAAAACTGTTTTTT. Its translation: CASAQGVNEKLFF. The entire variable domain, with the rest obtained from reference TRBV5-1 and TRBJ1-4, is as follows: KAGVTQTPRYLIKTRGQQVTLSCSPISGHRSVSWYQQTPGQGLQFLFEYFSETQRNKGNFPGRFSGRQFSNSRSEMNVSTLELGDSALYLCASAQGVNEKLFFGSGTQLSVL.

This clonotype has a handful of counts. The chain links TRBV28 to TRBJ2-3; D possibly corresponds to TRBD1 (7 bases). The length of the CDR3 is 17 residues. Germline CDR1 MDHEN, CDR2 SYDVKM. V was clipped by 6 bases and J by 0 bases, with 19 bases between them. CDR3 sequence (DNA): TGTGCCAGCAGCCTCTACGAGACAGGGACTAGCACAGATACGCAGTATTTT. Its protein product is CASSLYETGTSTDTQYF.

This clonotype was counted between two and nine times. J is TRBJ1-6 and V is TRBV25-1; tentatively, D is TRBD1 (5 bases). Looked up from germline, CDR1 is MGHDK and CDR2 is SYGVNS. V was shortened by 5 bases and J by 10 bases, with 12 bases between the two germline ends. This CDR3 comprises 13 residues. CDR3 sequence reads: CASSQGWGSPLHF. The CDR3 DNA reads as TGTGCCAGCAGTCAGGGTTGGGGGTCACCCCTCCACTTT.

This clonotype was counted a few times. V is TRBV5-4 and J is TRBJ2-3; no firm D call. The ends were cut back, 2 bases at V and 0 bases at J, with 10 bases in the middle. The CDR3 is made up of 15 amino acids. Germline values: CDR1 SGHNT, CDR2 YYREEE (reference sequence). CDR3 bases: TGTGCCAGCAGCTTACCCGGACGGAGCACAGATACGCAGTATTTT. Protein product: CASSLPGRSTDTQYF.

This clonotype was detected only a few times. V usage is TRBV7-2 and J usage is TRBJ1-2, with a possible D match to TRBD1 (6 bases). The CDR3 runs 16 residues. Germline V lookup: CDR1 SGHTA, CDR2 FQGNSA. With 4 bases removed from V and 2 bases from J, the gap between germline ends came to 17 bases. This CDR3 reads CASSYNWGQGNYGYTF. The CDR3 nucleotides read TGTGCCAGCAGCTACAACTGGGGGCAGGGGAACTATGGCTACACCTTC.

This clonotype was counted ten times or more. The V gene is TRBV6-2 or TRBV6-3, the J gene TRBJ2-5; TRBD1 might be the D (6 bases). Germline CDR1 reads MNHEY; CDR2 reads SVGEGT. The V gene lost 6 bases and the J gene lost 5 bases, with 16 bases spanning the gap. The CDR3 contains 14 residues. The CDR3 loop is CASSLGPRGETQYF. The CDR3 nucleotides read TGTGCCAGCAGCCTCGGCCCGAGGGGGGAGACCCAGTACTTC.

The gene calls are TRBV20-1 and TRBJ2-3; D not resolved. Germline assignment: CDR1 DFQATT and CDR2 SNEGSKA (reference sequence). This CDR3 has 14 amino acids. V shed 5 bases and J shed 2 bases, with 14 bases lying between them. CDR3 in DNA: TGCAGTGCTCCCTCCGCGCGGAACACAGATACGCAGTATTTT. It is translated as CSAPSARNTDTQYF.

The CDR3 loop reads CASSLVGTGGKDTEAFF. The DNA of the CDR3 is TGTGCCAGCAGCTTGGTGGGGACAGGGGGTAAGGATACTGAAGCTTTCTTT. V gene TRBV5-6 combines with J gene TRBJ1-1; 11 bases are shared with TRBD1. The V gene's germline CDR1 is SGHDT and CDR2 YYEEEE. Trimming cost V 0 bases and J 5 bases; bases outside gene matches: 9. The CDR3 loop spans 17 amino acids.

This chain uses TRBV4-1 with TRBJ1-6; TRBD1 is a possible D gene (6 bases). CDR3 size: 14 residues. Trimming removed 3 bases from V and 15 bases from J, with 18 bases in between. The germline V gene has CDR1 MGHRA and CDR2 YSYEKL. The CDR3 loop reads CASSHTEGDPLLHF. The CDR3 coding sequence is TGCGCCAGCAGCCACACAGAGGGGGATCCGCTCCTCCACTTT.

The chain has TRBV12-3 or TRBV12-4 and TRBJ2-7; weak D call: TRBD1 (5 bases). Trimming removed 2 bases from V and 6 bases from J, with 11 bases in between. There are 13 residues in the CDR3. The CDR3 reads CASSLQGAGEQYV. Here the CDR3 DNA reads TGTGCCAGCAGTTTACAAGGGGCTGGCGAGCAGTACGTC.

A few counts support this clonotype. The chain is built from TRBV7-9 and TRBJ2-7, with D possibly matching TRBD1 (6 bases). The CDR3 loop spans 13 amino acids. CDR1 is SEHNR, CDR2 FQNEAQ, per germline (reference sequence). With 8 bases removed from V and 4 bases from J, the gap between germline ends came to 15 bases. CDR3 nucleotide sequence: TGTGCCAGCGGCCCTGGGGGCTGGTACGAGCAGTACTTC. Translating it yields CASGPGGWYEQYF.

This clonotype has only a few counts. The chain links TRBV10-3 to TRBJ1-2; 10 positions match TRBD1. V lost 6 bases to trimming and J lost 2 bases; unmatched junction nucleotides: 3. The CDR3 loop spans 14 amino acids. Germline lookup yields CDR1 ENHRY and CDR2 SYGVKD. As DNA, the CDR3 is TGTGCCATCAGGGGGACAGGGGAAAACTATGGCTACACCTTC. Amino acids: CAIRGTGENYGYTF.

This clonotype was observed a few times. This chain uses TRBV5-4 with TRBJ2-1; 9 positions agree with TRBD1. The CDR3 is 15 amino acids. The J segment lost 8 bases and the V segment lost 1 base, leaving 7 bases of the junction unmatched. Germline loops: CDR1 SGHNT, CDR2 YYREEE (reference sequence). The CDR3 DNA is TGTGCCAGCAGCTTGTCACCGGGACAGGGCTATGAGCAGTTCTTC. Amino acid sequence: CASSLSPGQGYEQFF.

The DNA of the CDR3 is TGCGCCAGCAGCCGAAGACCCGGGACAGGGGATGCCTATGGCTACACCTTC. This sequence encodes CASSRRPGTGDAYGYTF. The chain recombines TRBV4-3 with TRBJ1-2; 10 positions agree with TRBD1. The germline gives CDR1 LGHNA, CDR2 YSLEER. V shed 4 bases and J 4 bases; nucleotides not matched to a gene: 12. The CDR3 contains 17 residues.